One sample yielded the 26 T cell receptor beta chains listed below, sequenced in a study of blood T cells in healthy people across ages. A second PCR of 7 to 11 cycles used a sample-barcoded 5' primer and a J-beta primer mix. TCRdb ran MiXCR on the 5' RACE reads and lists one entry per CDR3 protein. The top ten hold approximately 2.1% of the sample, which has 1.5 million to 2 million distinct CDR3 sequences, about 50% seen once. What was sequenced was blood. These receptors were collected from a middle-aged woman in good health.

The rearrangement joins TRBV28 to TRBJ2-1; 7 bases align to TRBD2. J lost 10 bases, V lost 6 bases, and 9 bases had no gene match. Germline CDR1 MDHEN, CDR2 SYDVKM. CDR3 length: 13 amino acids. CDR3 nucleotide sequence: TGTGCCAGCAGGCTAGCGGAGGGGCACGAGCAGTTCTTC. It yields the protein CASRLAEGHEQFF. Supplemented by reference TRBV28 and TRBJ2-1, the full variable domain reads DVKVTQSSRYLVKRTGEKVFLECVQDMDHENMFWYRQDPGLGLRLIYFSYDVKMKEKGDIPEGYSVSREKKERFSLILESASTNQTSMYLCASRLAEGHEQFFGPGTRLTVL.

V and J are TRBV15 and TRBJ2-5; D is undetermined. The CDR3 consists of 14 residues. Trimming removed 1 base at V and 0 bases at J, with 6 bases between. The germline gives CDR1 LNHNV, CDR2 YYDKDF (reference sequence). Here the CDR3 DNA reads TGTGCCACCAGCAGAGTCTCAAACCAAGAGACCCAGTACTTC. It yields the protein CATSRVSNQETQYF.

The chain has TRBV12-3 or TRBV12-4 and TRBJ2-1; D gene uncertain. The CDR3 has 11 residues. V lost 8 bases, J lost 9 bases, and 11 bases lay in between. The CDR3 nucleotides read TGTGCCAGCCTTGGGGTAGGTGAGCAGTTCTTC. Its protein is CASLGVGEQFF.

V gene TRBV20-1 combines with J gene TRBJ2-1; D unresolved. The CDR3 covers 13 residues. V dropped 3 bases and J dropped 9 bases, with 15 bases sitting between them. CDR1 is DFQATT, CDR2 SNEGSKA, per germline (reference sequence). CDR3 sequence: CSASPRTDSEQFF. In DNA form, the CDR3 reads TGCAGTGCTAGCCCAAGGACCGATTCTGAGCAGTTCTTC.

J is TRBJ1-2 and V is TRBV12-3 or TRBV12-4; 8 nucleotides agree with TRBD1. The CDR3 contains 15 residues. J was trimmed by 4 bases and V by 6 bases; bases with no gene match: 10. CDR3 sequence: CASSGQGWFTYGYTF. The CDR3 DNA is TGTGCCAGCAGCGGACAGGGTTGGTTTACCTATGGCTACACCTTC.

The chain's CDR3 is CASSDLPDRAYEQYF. The CDR3 DNA sequence: TGCGCCAGCAGTGACCTCCCGGACAGGGCCTACGAGCAGTACTTC. This sequence joins TRBV10-2 and TRBJ2-7; 8 nucleotides agree with TRBD1. This CDR3 region has 15 residues. From germline, CDR1 is WSHSY and CDR2 SAAADI. The V gene end was trimmed by 3 bases and the J gene end by 2 bases; junction bases not matched to a gene: 6.

The chain uses TRBV5-6 and TRBJ2-5; D may be TRBD1 (5 bases). Trimming removed 4 bases at V and 8 bases at J, with 18 bases between. CDR3 length: 14 residues. Looked up from germline, CDR1 is SGHDT and CDR2 is YYEEEE. The CDR3: CASSTKTVGGTQYF. The CDR3 DNA sequence: TGTGCCAGCAGCACTAAGACAGTAGGTGGAACCCAGTACTTC.

The chain has TRBV5-4 and TRBJ1-2; 9 positions agree with TRBD1. The V gene end was trimmed by 2 bases and the J gene end by 5 bases; junction bases not matched to a gene: 7. The germline V gene has CDR1 SGHNT and CDR2 YYREEE (reference sequence). The CDR3 is 15 amino acids. CDR3 amino acids: CASSFDRGGTYGYTF. The CDR3 nucleotides read TGTGCCAGCAGCTTCGACAGGGGGGGGACGTATGGCTACACCTTC.

The chain recombines TRBV6-2 or TRBV6-3 with TRBJ1-2; weak D call: TRBD1 (6 bases). The CDR3 runs to 14 residues. Trimming removed 5 bases at V and 6 bases at J, with 16 bases between. From germline, CDR1 is MNHEY and CDR2 SVGEGT. The CDR3 DNA reads TGTGCCAGCAGTCCCGGAAGGGGGGCGAATGGCTACACCTTC. It translates to CASSPGRGANGYTF.

This clonotype has a handful of counts. The gene calls are TRBV13 and TRBJ2-3, with 10 nucleotides matching TRBD1. This CDR3 comprises 15 residues. V dropped 5 bases and J dropped 7; count of bases not matched to a gene: 9. Per the germline V gene, CDR1 is PRHDT and CDR2 is FYEKMQ (reference sequence). CDR3 sequence: CASSPRGTGDHTQYF. In DNA form, the CDR3 reads TGTGCCAGCAGCCCGCGCGGGACAGGGGACCATACGCAGTATTTT.

V usage is TRBV12-3 or TRBV12-4 and J usage is TRBJ2-5, with TRBD2 as a possible D gene (7 bases). V was pared by 7 bases and J by 1 base, with 16 bases between. This CDR3 contains 15 residues. The chain's CDR3 is CASKMAGAIQETQYF. The CDR3 DNA is TGTGCCAGCAAGATGGCGGGGGCAATCCAAGAGACCCAGTACTTC.

The V call is TRBV7-3, the J call TRBJ2-5; D is uncertain. Judging by the DNA end, TRBJ2-1 fits better; the J call may be wrong. The length of the CDR3 is 14 residues. CDR1 SGHTA and CDR2 FQGTGA come from the germline V gene. CDR3 region: CASSPNGDQETQFF. The CDR3 DNA is TGTGCCAGCAGCCCCAATGGTGACCAAGAGACCCAGTTCTTC.

The V gene is TRBV24-1, the J gene TRBJ2-5; 7 nucleotides align to TRBD2. CDR3 length: 14 amino acids. V shed 5 bases and J 5 bases; nucleotides not matched to a gene: 7. CDR1 KGHDR and CDR2 SFDVKD come from the germline V gene. The CDR3 loop is CATSASGKGETQYF. For the CDR3, the DNA is TGTGCCACCAGTGCCAGCGGGAAGGGGGAGACCCAGTACTTC.

This chain links TRBV29-1 with TRBJ2-2, with D unclear. Trimming took 7 bases from V and 0 from J, leaving 6 bases between them. Germline assignment: CDR1 SQVTM and CDR2 ANQGSEA. This CDR3 contains 12 residues. The CDR3 is CSAGPNTGELFF. In DNA, the CDR3 is TGCAGCGCCGGACCGAACACCGGGGAGCTGTTTTTT.

The chain carries TRBV20-1 and TRBJ2-5, with 11 bases aligning to TRBD2. Trimming took 1 base from V and 5 from J; bases not matched to a gene: 3. CDR1 DFQATT and CDR2 SNEGSKA come from the germline V gene (reference sequence). CDR3 size: 14 residues. The CDR3 loop reads CSARVSGGGETQYF. CDR3 nucleotides: TGCAGTGCTAGAGTTAGCGGGGGGGGCGAGACCCAGTACTTC.

V is TRBV6-5 and J is TRBJ2-7, with 8 bases fitting TRBD1. The CDR3 sequence is 13 residues long. J was trimmed by 9 bases and V by 4 bases; bases with no gene match: 8. Germline values: CDR1 MNHEY, CDR2 SVGAGI. The CDR3 region is CASSSRTGLRQYF. CDR3 in DNA: TGTGCCAGCAGTTCCAGGACAGGGCTCAGGCAGTACTTC.

The chain joins TRBV20-1 to TRBJ1-2, with D uncertain. Per the germline V gene, CDR1 is DFQATT and CDR2 is SNEGSKA (reference sequence). Trimming took off 1 base at V and 7 bases at J, with 7 bases between the two ends. The CDR3 has 11 amino acids. CDR3 protein: CSARVEGGYTF. Written as DNA, the CDR3 is TGCAGTGCTAGAGTAGAAGGTGGCTACACCTTC.

V and J are TRBV25-1 and TRBJ2-6; D unresolved. The CDR3 runs to 16 residues. Germline V gives CDR1 MGHDK, CDR2 SYGVNS. The V gene lost 4 bases and the J gene lost 0 bases, with 10 bases spanning the gap. The CDR3 coding sequence is TGTGCCAGCAGTGCCGAAGTAGTCTCTGGGGCCAACGTCCTGACTTTC. Protein product: CASSAEVVSGANVLTF.

This chain links TRBV4-2 with TRBJ2-3; D call uncertain. The germline V and J ends were trimmed by 4 bases and 5 bases, with 13 bases remaining between them. The V gene's germline CDR1 is LGHNA and CDR2 YNFKEQ. CDR3 length equals 14 residues. The chain's CDR3 is CASSRALGEDTQYF. The CDR3 region has the DNA TGTGCCAGCAGCCGGGCCCTTGGGGAAGATACGCAGTATTTT.

In nucleotides, the CDR3 is TGTGCCAGTAGTTCCCCCGGGGGGAGATTTGGTGAGCAGTTCTTC. As protein: CASSSPGGRFGEQFF. The J gene is TRBJ2-1, the V gene TRBV19, with TRBD2 identical over 7 bases. Looked up from germline, CDR1 is LNHDA and CDR2 is SQIVND (reference sequence). CDR3 length: 15 amino acids. V gave up 5 bases and J gave up 9 bases; unmatched junction bases: 13.

This sequence joins TRBV25-1 and TRBJ1-2; tentative D call: TRBD1 (6 bases). Trimming took off 2 bases at V and 6 bases at J, with 16 bases between the two ends. Germline V gives CDR1 MGHDK, CDR2 SYGVNS. The CDR3 has 15 amino acids. CDR3 in amino acids: CASSERKGGADGYTF. For the CDR3, the DNA is TGTGCCAGCAGTGAAAGGAAAGGGGGGGCCGATGGCTACACCTTC.

The chain uses TRBV7-9 and TRBJ2-1; tentatively, D is TRBD1 or TRBD2 (5 bases each). The CDR3 spans 13 residues. The V gene lost 2 bases and the J gene lost 10 bases, with 12 bases spanning the gap. The V gene's germline CDR1 is SEHNR and CDR2 FQNEAQ (reference sequence). The CDR3 DNA reads TGTGCCAGCAGCTTACTGGTGGGACCAGAGCAGTTCTTC. The encoded protein is CASSLLVGPEQFF.

This clonotype came up many times. The chain employs TRBV7-2 and TRBJ2-7; 10 positions match TRBD2. The CDR3 spans 15 residues. Germline CDR1 reads SGHTA; CDR2 reads FQGNSA. The trim removed 6 bases at V and 1 base at J, leaving 6 bases unmatched. CDR3: CASRHSGGASYEQYF. CDR3 coding DNA: TGTGCCAGCAGGCACAGCGGGGGGGCGTCCTACGAGCAGTACTTC.

This sequence joins TRBV5-1 and TRBJ2-3; possibly TRBD2 for D (8 bases). The CDR3 is 16 amino acids. Germline V gene sequence: CDR1 SGHRS, CDR2 YFSETQ. V lost 4 bases and J lost 5, with 20 bases in between. In DNA form, the CDR3 reads TGCGCCAGCAGCCGGGACAGCGGGGGAAGTGGAGATACGCAGTATTTT. As protein: CASSRDSGGSGDTQYF. Full variable domain (missing parts from reference TRBV5-1 and TRBJ2-3): KAGVTQTPRYLIKTRGQQVTLSCSPISGHRSVSWYQQTPGQGLQFLFEYFSETQRNKGNFPGRFSGRQFSNSRSEMNVSTLELGDSALYLCASSRDSGGSGDTQYFGPGTRLTVL.

The chain combines TRBV6-2 or TRBV6-3 with TRBJ2-7; 8 bases map to TRBD1. The germline gives CDR1 MNHEY, CDR2 SVGEGT. Trimming removed 5 bases from V and 6 bases from J; junction bases left unmatched: 12. The CDR3 runs to 15 residues. The DNA for the CDR3 is TGTGCCAGCAGTCCCCTCGGACAGGGAGACTTCGAGCAGTACTTC. Protein sequence: CASSPLGQGDFEQYF.

The gene calls are TRBV6-2 or TRBV6-3 and TRBJ2-1; a possible D gene is TRBD1 (6 bases). From germline, CDR1 is MNHEY and CDR2 SVGEGT. CDR3 length: 18 residues. V was clipped by 6 bases and J by 0 bases, with 21 bases between them. CDR3 nucleotide sequence: TGTGCCAGCAGGCCCTCAGGGGCGCGTAAAAGCTCCTACAATGAGCAGTTCTTC. Its protein is CASRPSGARKSSYNEQFF.